This T cell receptor (beta chain) was sequenced during a study of T cell changes during pregnancy in multiple sclerosis. This CDR3 comprises 15 residues. The V gene's germline CDR1 is GTSNPN and CDR2 SVGIG (reference sequence). After removal of 6 bases from V and 4 bases from J, the junction contained 11 bases not matched to a gene. This table comes from immunoSEQ multiplex PCR, and its TCRdb copy is limited to in-frame clones, with some not included. The sample lists approximately 100,000 clones, approximately 92% occurring once. This chain uses TRBV30 with TRBJ2-3; 9 bases align to TRBD1. The clonotype comes from a female donor with multiple sclerosis, enrolled in a pregnancy study. The specimen comprised peripheral blood, sampled in the second trimester of pregnancy. The CDR3 DNA is TGTGCCTGTCTCCGACAGGGGGGAAATCCAGATACGCAGTATTTT. Protein product: CACLRQGGNPDTQYF.